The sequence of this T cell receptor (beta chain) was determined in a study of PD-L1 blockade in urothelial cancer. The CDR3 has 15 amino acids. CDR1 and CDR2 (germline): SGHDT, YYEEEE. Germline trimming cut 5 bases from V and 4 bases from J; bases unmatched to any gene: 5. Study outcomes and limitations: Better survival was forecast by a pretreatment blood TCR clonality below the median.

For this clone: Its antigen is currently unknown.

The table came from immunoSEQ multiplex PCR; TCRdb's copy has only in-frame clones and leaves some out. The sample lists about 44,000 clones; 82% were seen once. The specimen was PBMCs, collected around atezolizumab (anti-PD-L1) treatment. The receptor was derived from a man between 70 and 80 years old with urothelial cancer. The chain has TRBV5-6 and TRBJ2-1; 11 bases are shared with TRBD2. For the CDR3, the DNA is TGTGCCAGCAGTTCGGGACTAGCGGAGTACAATGAGCAGTTCTTC. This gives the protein CASSSGLAEYNEQFF.